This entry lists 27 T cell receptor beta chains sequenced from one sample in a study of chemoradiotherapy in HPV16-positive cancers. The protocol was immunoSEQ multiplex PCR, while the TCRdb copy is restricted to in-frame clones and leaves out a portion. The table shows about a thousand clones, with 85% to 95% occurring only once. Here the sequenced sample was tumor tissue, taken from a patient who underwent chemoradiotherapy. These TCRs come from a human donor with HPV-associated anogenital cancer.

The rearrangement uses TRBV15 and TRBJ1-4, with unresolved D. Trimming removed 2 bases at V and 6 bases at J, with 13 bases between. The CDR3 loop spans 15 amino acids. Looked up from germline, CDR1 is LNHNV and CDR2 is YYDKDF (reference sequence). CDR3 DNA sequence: TGTGCCACCAGCAGATTGGGCGGTTTCGATGAAAAACTGTTTTTT. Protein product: CATSRLGGFDEKLFF.

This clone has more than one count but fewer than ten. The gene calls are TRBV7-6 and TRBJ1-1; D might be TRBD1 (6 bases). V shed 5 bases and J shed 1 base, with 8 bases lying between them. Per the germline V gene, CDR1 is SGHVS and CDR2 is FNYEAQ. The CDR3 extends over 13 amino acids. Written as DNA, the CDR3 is TGTGCCAGCAGCCCGGGACAGAACACTGAAGCTTTCTTT. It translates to CASSPGQNTEAFF.

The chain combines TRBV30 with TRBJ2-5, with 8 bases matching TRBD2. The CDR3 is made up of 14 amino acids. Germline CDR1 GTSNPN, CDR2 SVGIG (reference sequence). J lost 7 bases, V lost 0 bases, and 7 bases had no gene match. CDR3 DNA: TGTGCCTGGAGTGTACGCGGGACTAGAGGGACCCAGTACTTC. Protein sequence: CAWSVRGTRGTQYF.

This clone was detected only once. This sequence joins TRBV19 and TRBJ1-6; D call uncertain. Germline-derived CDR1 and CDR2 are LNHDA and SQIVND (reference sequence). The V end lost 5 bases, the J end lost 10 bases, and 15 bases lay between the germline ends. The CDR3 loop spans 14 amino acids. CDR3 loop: CASSFGQARSPLHF. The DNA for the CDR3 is TGTGCCAGTAGTTTTGGGCAGGCCAGATCACCCCTCCACTTT.

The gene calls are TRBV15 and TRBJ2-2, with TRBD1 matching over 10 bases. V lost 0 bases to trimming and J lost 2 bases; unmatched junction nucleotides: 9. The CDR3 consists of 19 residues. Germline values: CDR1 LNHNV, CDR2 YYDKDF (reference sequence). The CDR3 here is CATSRDTAWDRGNTGELFF. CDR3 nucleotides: TGTGCCACCAGCAGAGATACAGCGTGGGACAGGGGTAACACCGGGGAGCTGTTTTTT. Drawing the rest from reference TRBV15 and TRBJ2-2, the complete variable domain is DAMVIQNPRYQVTQFGKPVTLSCSQTLNHNVMYWYQQKSSQAPKLLFHYYDKDFNNEADTPDNFQSRRPNTSFCFLDIRSPGLGDTAMYLCATSRDTAWDRGNTGELFFGEGSRLTVL.

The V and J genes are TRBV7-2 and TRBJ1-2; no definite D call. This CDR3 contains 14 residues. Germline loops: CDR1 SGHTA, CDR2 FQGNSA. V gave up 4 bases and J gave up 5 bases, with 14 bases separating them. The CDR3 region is CASSSSVSKYGYTF. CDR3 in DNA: TGTGCCAGCAGCTCCAGTGTGTCGAAATATGGCTACACCTTC.

Written as DNA, the CDR3 is TGTGCCAGTAGCGGGGCAAACTATGGCTACACCTTC. Amino acids: CASSGANYGYTF. The chain carries TRBV19 and TRBJ1-2; tentatively, D is TRBD1 (5 bases). The CDR3 has 12 residues. Trimming cost V 6 bases and J 2 bases, with 7 bases left between them. Germline V CDR1 and CDR2: LNHDA, SQIVND (reference sequence). Full variable domain (outside the CDR3, taken from reference TRBV19 and TRBJ1-2): DGGITQSPKYLFRKEGQNVTLSCEQNLNHDAMYWYRQDPGQGLRLIYYSQIVNDFQKGDIAEGYSVSREKKESFPLTVTSAQKNPTAFYLCASSGANYGYTFGSGTRLTVV.

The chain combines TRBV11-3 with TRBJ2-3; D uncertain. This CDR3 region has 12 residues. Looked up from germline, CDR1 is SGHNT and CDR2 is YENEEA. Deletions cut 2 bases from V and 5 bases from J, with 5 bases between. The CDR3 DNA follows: TGTGCCAGCAGCTTAAATGAAGATACGCAGTATTTT. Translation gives CASSLNEDTQYF.

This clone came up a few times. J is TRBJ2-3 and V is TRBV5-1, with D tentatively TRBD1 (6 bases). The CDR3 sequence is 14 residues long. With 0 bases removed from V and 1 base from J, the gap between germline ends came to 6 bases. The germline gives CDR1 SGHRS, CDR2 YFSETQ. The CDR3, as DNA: TGCGCCAGCAGCTTGGGGGGGCGCACAGATACGCAGTATTTT. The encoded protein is CASSLGGRTDTQYF.

Here the CDR3 DNA reads TGTGCCAGCAGCTTATACGGGTCCTCCTACGAGCAGTACTTC. This encodes CASSLYGSSYEQYF. This sequence joins TRBV11-3 and TRBJ2-5; D remains unclear. The J call could be wrong; TRBJ2-7 is a better fit for the DNA end. This CDR3 contains 14 residues. Germline V lookup: CDR1 SGHNT, CDR2 YENEEA.

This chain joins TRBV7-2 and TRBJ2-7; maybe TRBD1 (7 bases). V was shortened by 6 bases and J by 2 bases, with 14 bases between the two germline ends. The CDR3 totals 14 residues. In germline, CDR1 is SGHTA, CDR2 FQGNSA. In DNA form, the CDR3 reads TGTGCCAGCAGTTGGGGCAGGGGGGCCTACGAGCAGTACTTC. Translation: CASSWGRGAYEQYF.

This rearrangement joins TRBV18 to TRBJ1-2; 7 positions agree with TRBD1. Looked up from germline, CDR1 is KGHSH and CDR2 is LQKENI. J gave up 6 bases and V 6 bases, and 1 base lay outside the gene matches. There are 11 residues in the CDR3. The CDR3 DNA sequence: TGTGCCAGCTCCACAGGGGATGGCTACACCTTC. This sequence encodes CASSTGDGYTF.

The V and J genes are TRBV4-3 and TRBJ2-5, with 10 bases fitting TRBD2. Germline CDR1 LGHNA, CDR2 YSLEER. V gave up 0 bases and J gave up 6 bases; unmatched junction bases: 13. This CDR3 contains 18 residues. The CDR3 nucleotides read TGCGCCAGCAGCCAAGAAAATGGCGCTAGCGGGGGTTTAAAGACCCAGTACTTC. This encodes CASSQENGASGGLKTQYF.

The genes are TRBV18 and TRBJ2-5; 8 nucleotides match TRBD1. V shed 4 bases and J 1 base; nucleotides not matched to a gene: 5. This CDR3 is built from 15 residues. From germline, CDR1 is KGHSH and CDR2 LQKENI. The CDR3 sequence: CASSQGRGRQETQYF. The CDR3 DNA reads TGTGCCAGCTCACAGGGCAGGGGGCGCCAAGAGACCCAGTACTTC. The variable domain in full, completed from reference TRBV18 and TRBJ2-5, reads NAGVMQNPRHLVRRRGQEARLRCSPMKGHSHVYWYRQLPEEGLKFMVYLQKENIIDESGMPKERFSAEFPKEGPSILRIQQVVRGDSAAYFCASSQGRGRQETQYFGPGTRLLVL.

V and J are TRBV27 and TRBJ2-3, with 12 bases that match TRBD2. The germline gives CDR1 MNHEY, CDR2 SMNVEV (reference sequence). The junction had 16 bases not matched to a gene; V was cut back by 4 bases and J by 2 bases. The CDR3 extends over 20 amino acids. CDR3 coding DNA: TGTGCCAGCAGTTCCTCTAGCGGGGGGGCCGGATTGTTTGTCACAGATACGCAGTATTTT. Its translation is CASSSSSGGAGLFVTDTQYF.

The CDR3 nucleotides are TGTGCCAGCAGCGTGGGTAGGACAGGGAACTACGAGCAGTACTTC. Its translation is CASSVGRTGNYEQYF. The rearrangement uses TRBV9 and TRBJ2-7; the match to TRBD1 covers 8 bases. The CDR3 totals 15 residues. Germline trimming cut 2 bases from V and 3 bases from J; bases unmatched to any gene: 7. Germline V CDR1 and CDR2: SGDLS, YYNGEE.

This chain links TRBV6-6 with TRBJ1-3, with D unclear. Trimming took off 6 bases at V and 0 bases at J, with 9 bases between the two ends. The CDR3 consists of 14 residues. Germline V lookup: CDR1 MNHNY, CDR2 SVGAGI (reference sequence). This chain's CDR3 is CASSLTPSGNTIYF. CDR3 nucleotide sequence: TGTGCCAGCAGCCTCACCCCCTCTGGAAACACCATATATTTT.

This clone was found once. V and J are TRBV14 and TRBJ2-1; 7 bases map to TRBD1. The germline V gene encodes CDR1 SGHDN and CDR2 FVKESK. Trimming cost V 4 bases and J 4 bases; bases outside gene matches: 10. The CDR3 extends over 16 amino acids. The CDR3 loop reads CASSRIAGGVYNEQFF. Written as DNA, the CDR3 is TGTGCCAGCAGCCGCATCGCAGGGGGAGTTTACAATGAGCAGTTCTTC.

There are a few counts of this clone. This CDR3 is CASSWDRANTIYF. CDR3 nucleotides: TGTGCCAGCAGCTGGGACAGAGCAAACACCATATATTTT. The rearrangement uses TRBV5-6 and TRBJ1-3; 7 positions match TRBD1. V was clipped by 3 bases and J by 6 bases; unmatched bases: 3. Germline loops: CDR1 SGHDT, CDR2 YYEEEE. This CDR3 is 13 amino acids long.

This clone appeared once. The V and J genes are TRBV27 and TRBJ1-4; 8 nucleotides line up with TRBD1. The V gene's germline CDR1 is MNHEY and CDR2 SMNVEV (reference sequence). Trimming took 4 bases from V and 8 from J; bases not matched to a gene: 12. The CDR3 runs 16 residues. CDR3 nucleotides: TGTGCCAGCAGTTCTTTGGGATCAGGGGGCCGGGAAAAACTGTTTTTT. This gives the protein CASSSLGSGGREKLFF.

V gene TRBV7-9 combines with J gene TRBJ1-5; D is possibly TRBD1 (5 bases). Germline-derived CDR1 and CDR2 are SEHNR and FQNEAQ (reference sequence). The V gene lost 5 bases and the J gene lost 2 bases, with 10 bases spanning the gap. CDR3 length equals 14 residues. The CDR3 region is CASSRDRGNQPQHF. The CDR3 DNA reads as TGTGCCAGCAGCCGGGACCGGGGCAATCAGCCCCAGCATTTT.

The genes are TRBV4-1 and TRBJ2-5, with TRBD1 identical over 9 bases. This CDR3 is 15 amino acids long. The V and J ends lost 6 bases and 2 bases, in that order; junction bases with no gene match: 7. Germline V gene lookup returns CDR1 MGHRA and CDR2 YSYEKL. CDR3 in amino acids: CASRLDRGRQETQYF. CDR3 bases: TGCGCCAGCAGACTCGACAGGGGGAGACAAGAGACCCAGTACTTC.

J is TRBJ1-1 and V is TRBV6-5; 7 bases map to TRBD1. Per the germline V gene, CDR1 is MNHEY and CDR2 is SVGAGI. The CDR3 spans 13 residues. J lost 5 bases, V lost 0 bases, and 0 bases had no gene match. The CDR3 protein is CASSYSDRTEAFF. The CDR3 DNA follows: TGTGCCAGCAGTTACTCGGACAGGACTGAAGCTTTCTTT.

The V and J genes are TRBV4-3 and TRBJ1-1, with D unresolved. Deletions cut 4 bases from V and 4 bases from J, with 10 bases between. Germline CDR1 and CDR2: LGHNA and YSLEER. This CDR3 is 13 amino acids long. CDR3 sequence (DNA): TGCGCCAGCAGCCCGGAGCTGGGCACTGAAGCTTTCTTT. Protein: CASSPELGTEAFF.

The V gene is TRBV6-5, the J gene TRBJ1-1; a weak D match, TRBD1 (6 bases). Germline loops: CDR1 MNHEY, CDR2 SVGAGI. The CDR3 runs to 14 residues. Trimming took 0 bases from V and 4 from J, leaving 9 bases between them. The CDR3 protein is CASSYSKGVTEAFF. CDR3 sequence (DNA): TGTGCCAGCAGTTACTCGAAGGGGGTCACTGAAGCTTTCTTT.

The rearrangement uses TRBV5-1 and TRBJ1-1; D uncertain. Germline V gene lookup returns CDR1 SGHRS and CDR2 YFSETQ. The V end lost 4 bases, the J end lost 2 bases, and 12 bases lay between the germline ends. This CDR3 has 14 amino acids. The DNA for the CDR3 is TGCGCCAGCAGCCCTCGGGTGGAAAACACTGAAGCTTTCTTT. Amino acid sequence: CASSPRVENTEAFF.

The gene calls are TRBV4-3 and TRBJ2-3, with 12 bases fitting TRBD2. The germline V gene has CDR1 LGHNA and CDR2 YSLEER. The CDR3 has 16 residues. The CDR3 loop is CAPDWLAGGPKDTQYF. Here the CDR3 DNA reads TGCGCACCCGACTGGCTAGCGGGGGGGCCTAAAGATACGCAGTATTTT.